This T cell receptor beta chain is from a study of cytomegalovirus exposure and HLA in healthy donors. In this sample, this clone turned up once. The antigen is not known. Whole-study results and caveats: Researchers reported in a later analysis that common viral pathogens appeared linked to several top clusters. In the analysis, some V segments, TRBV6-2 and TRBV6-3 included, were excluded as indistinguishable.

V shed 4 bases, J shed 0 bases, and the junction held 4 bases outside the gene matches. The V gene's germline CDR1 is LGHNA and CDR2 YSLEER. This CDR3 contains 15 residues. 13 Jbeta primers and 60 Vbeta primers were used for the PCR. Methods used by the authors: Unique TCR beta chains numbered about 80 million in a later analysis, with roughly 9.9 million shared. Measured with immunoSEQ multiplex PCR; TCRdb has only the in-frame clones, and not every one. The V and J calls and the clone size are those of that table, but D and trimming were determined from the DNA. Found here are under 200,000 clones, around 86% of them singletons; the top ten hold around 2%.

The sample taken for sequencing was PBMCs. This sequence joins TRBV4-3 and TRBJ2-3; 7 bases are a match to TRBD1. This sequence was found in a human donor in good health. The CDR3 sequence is CASSLRGGSTDTQYF. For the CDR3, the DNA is TGCGCCAGCAGCCTCCGAGGGGGCAGCACAGATACGCAGTATTTT.